These 13 T cell receptor beta chains originate from one sample sequenced in a study of shared clonotypes between healthy human individuals. Naive CD8 cells comprised CD45RO-negative, CCR7-positively selected cells, excluding terminally differentiated effector memory CD45RA+ cells. The method was immunoSEQ multiplex PCR; TCRdb's version includes in-frame clones alone and lacks a portion of them. The sample carries about 2 million clones, approximately 94% recorded once. The sample was naive CD8+ T cells sorted from blood. These receptor sequences come from a man in his late teens or twenties in good health.

The V gene is TRBV11-2, the J gene TRBJ2-1, with D unclear. From germline, CDR1 is SGHAT and CDR2 FQNNGV. Between the trimmed V and J ends, which lost 5 bases and 2 bases, there was a span of 16 bases. The length of the CDR3 is 16 residues. CDR3 bases: TGTGCCAGCAGCCTTACCAATTCCCCTACCTACAATGAGCAGTTCTTC. Translating it yields CASSLTNSPTYNEQFF.

The chain joins TRBV19 to TRBJ2-3, with a weak D call TRBD2 (5 bases). The CDR3 contains 13 residues. V lost 3 bases, J lost 3 bases, and 7 bases lay in between. CDR1 and CDR2 (germline): LNHDA, SQIVND (reference sequence). The CDR3 region has the DNA TGTGCCAGTAGTATCGGGGAAACAGATACGCAGTATTTT. It translates to CASSIGETDTQYF.

The chain joins TRBV5-6 to TRBJ2-1; D is uncertain. The V and J ends lost 0 bases and 3 bases respectively, with 7 bases between them. Germline V lookup: CDR1 SGHDT, CDR2 YYEEEE. The CDR3 is made up of 14 amino acids. CDR3 DNA: TGTGCCAGCAGCTTGGGGAAGGGCTACAATGAGCAGTTCTTC. Its translation: CASSLGKGYNEQFF.

The gene calls are TRBV18 and TRBJ1-4; D not certain. Trimming took off 1 base at V and 8 bases at J, with 11 bases between the two ends. The CDR3 has 14 residues. Germline assignment: CDR1 KGHSH and CDR2 LQKENI. The CDR3 DNA follows: TGTGCCAGCTCACCACTCTCCGACGGCGAAAAACTGTTTTTT. Translated: CASSPLSDGEKLFF.

This chain links TRBV5-1 with TRBJ2-2; TRBD2 matches 9 bases. The germline V gene encodes CDR1 SGHRS and CDR2 YFSETQ. The CDR3 extends over 16 amino acids. After removal of 3 bases from V and 1 base from J, the junction contained 4 bases not matched to a gene. The DNA of the CDR3 is TGCGCCAGCAGCTCTAATAGCGGGAGGAACACCGGGGAGCTGTTTTTT. Translation: CASSSNSGRNTGELFF.

In the case of this clone: The same CDR3 can be traced to other DNA sequences in this sample. The chain links TRBV27 to TRBJ2-1, with a weak D call TRBD1 (6 bases). The CDR3 consists of 14 residues. Germline assignment: CDR1 MNHEY and CDR2 SMNVEV (reference sequence). V was cut by 3 bases and J by 1 base, with 7 bases left in between. In nucleotides, the CDR3 is TGTGCCAGCAGTTTCACAGGGTCCTACAATGAGCAGTTCTTC. Translating gives CASSFTGSYNEQFF.

The chain recombines TRBV10-1 with TRBJ1-2; TRBD1 matches at 9 bases. J was trimmed by 4 bases and V by 3 bases; bases with no gene match: 6. The CDR3 is made up of 15 amino acids. In germline, CDR1 is WNHNN, CDR2 SYGVQD (reference sequence). The CDR3 DNA sequence: TGCGCCAGCAGTGACAGGACAGGGGACCTCTATGGCTACACCTTC. Translating it yields CASSDRTGDLYGYTF.

The chain has TRBV28 and TRBJ2-2; TRBD2 might be the D (8 bases). V lost 4 bases and J lost 3, with 15 bases in between. The CDR3 sequence is 16 residues long. Per the germline V gene, CDR1 is MDHEN and CDR2 is SYDVKM. The CDR3 nucleotides are TGTGCCAGCAGTTCGGGAGGGGGCCTCTACACCGGGGAGCTGTTTTTT. Protein: CASSSGGGLYTGELFF.

This chain links TRBV6-5 with TRBJ2-7; 7 bases line up with TRBD2. The CDR3 spans 16 residues. CDR1 MNHEY and CDR2 SVGAGI come from the germline V gene. V was clipped by 4 bases and J by 0 bases; unmatched bases: 9. CDR3 sequence reads: CASSLNSGQSSYEQYF. The CDR3 bases are TGTGCCAGCAGTTTAAATAGCGGGCAGAGCTCCTACGAGCAGTACTTC.

The chain couples TRBV7-9 to TRBJ2-3, with D unresolved. The V gene's germline CDR1 is SEHNR and CDR2 FQNEAQ (reference sequence). V was trimmed by 2 bases and J by 0 bases, leaving 12 bases between them. This CDR3 is 16 amino acids long. The CDR3 bases are TGTGCCAGCAGCTTAATCGAGCAGCCGAGCACAGATACGCAGTATTTT. It codes for CASSLIEQPSTDTQYF.

This clone was counted a single time. Within the sample, other DNA sequences also encode this same CDR3. This chain joins TRBV7-9 and TRBJ2-3, with a weak D call TRBD1 (6 bases). The CDR3 has 16 residues. V lost 1 base, J lost 0 bases, and 11 bases lay in between. CDR1 SEHNR and CDR2 FQNEAQ come from the germline V gene (reference sequence). CDR3 in DNA: TGTGCCAGCAGCTTAGGAGGGACAAGCAGCACAGATACGCAGTATTTT. This encodes CASSLGGTSSTDTQYF.

The chain uses TRBV7-9 and TRBJ2-1, with TRBD1 matching 9 bases. Per germline, CDR1 SEHNR and CDR2 FQNEAQ (reference sequence). V dropped 3 bases and J dropped 10; count of bases not matched to a gene: 10. This CDR3 has 15 residues. The CDR3 spells CASSFSGTGSLEQFF. The CDR3 nucleotides are TGTGCCAGCAGCTTCTCCGGGACAGGGTCATTGGAGCAGTTCTTC.

This clone was seen just once. The gene calls are TRBV9 and TRBJ1-2; the match to TRBD1 covers 9 bases. From germline, CDR1 is SGDLS and CDR2 YYNGEE. The trim removed 4 bases at V and 13 bases at J, leaving 11 bases unmatched. This CDR3 comprises 13 residues. CDR3 bases: TGTGCCAGCAGCTCCGGGACAGGGACCCGTCTCACCTTC. Protein sequence: CASSSGTGTRLTF.